Listed below are T cell receptor beta chains from one sample, sequenced in a study of graft-versus-host responses after intestinal transplantation. TCRdb's table, derived via immunoSEQ multiplex PCR, lists solely in-frame clones and lacks some. The sample yields tens of thousands of clones, roughly 90% seen once. Sample: PBMCs, taken 26 days after transplant. These receptors all stem from a human patient who received an intestinal transplant, so some T cells may come from the graft donor. Each CDR3 is given with its conserved first and last residue. D genes are given only for firm matches.

v_gene	d_gene	j_gene	CDR3aa	CDR3nt
TRBV28	TRBD1	TRBJ2-1	CASSRPGQGPSEQFF	TGTGCCAGCAGTCGACCGGGACAGGGTCCATCGGAGCAGTTCTTC
TRBV15	TRBD1	TRBJ1-2	CATSVGAGGYGYTF	TGTGCCACCAGCGTGGGGGCAGGGGGCTATGGCTACACCTTC
TRBV5-1	NA	TRBJ2-3	CASSKADVGTDTQYF	TGCGCCAGCAGCAAAGCGGACGTTGGCACAGATACGCAGTATTTT
TRBV7-3	NA	TRBJ2-1	CASSPGVGLSYNEQFF	TGTGCCAGCAGCCCAGGCGTGGGCCTCTCCTACAATGAGCAGTTCTTC
TRBV5-6	NA	TRBJ2-1	CASSWGRVAANNEQFF	TGTGCCAGCAGCTGGGGTAGGGTAGCGGCCAACAATGAGCAGTTCTTC
TRBV2	NA	TRBJ1-1	CASTRWGQNTEAFF	TGTGCCAGCACCCGGTGGGGGCAGAACACTGAAGCTTTCTTT
TRBV29-1	TRBD2	TRBJ2-5	CSVLGLESSGETQYF	TGCAGCGTTTTGGGACTAGAATCGTCTGGAGAGACCCAGTACTTC
TRBV27	TRBD1	TRBJ2-7	CASPQGAHEQYF	TGTGCCAGCCCGCAGGGGGCGCACGAGCAGTACTTC
TRBV7-8	NA	TRBJ1-4	CASSLEAGAANEKLFF	TGTGCCAGCAGCTTAGAGGCAGGGGCGGCCAATGAAAAACTGTTTTTT
TRBV6-1	TRBD1	TRBJ2-3	CASSDGAGGTQYF	TGTGCCAGCAGTGACGGGGCAGGGGGTACGCAGTATTTT
TRBV9	TRBD2	TRBJ2-1	CASSVGTRGTNEQFF	TGTGCCAGCAGCGTAGGGACTAGGGGTACGAATGAGCAGTTCTTC
TRBV7-9	NA	TRBJ1-1	CASSPETAEALF	TGTGCCAGCAGCCCAGAGACAGCTGAAGCTCTCTTT
TRBV27	NA	TRBJ1-2	CASMLSLGDIPQVF	TGTGCCAGCATGCTCTCTTTAGGGGACATCCCCCAAGTCTTC